This entry features one TCR beta chain sequence. This clone has only a few counts. Its antigen target is currently unknown. Per-base qualities were not stored, and no clone one base away is much larger. This entry comes from a study of blood T cell repertoires in COVID-19 (dated by TCRdb to about 2020). Concerning the study at large: Collaborator samples came from the United States, Italy and Spain and covered acute and convalescent phases of COVID-19. The repertoires were made available in a free public database intended to serve as a resource for research on the immune response to SARS-CoV-2. The sample metadata nearly always contained a de-identified subject ID, COVID-19 status, age in years and sex. The material from the prospective study consisted of cDNA or gDNA derived from T cells, B-cell-depleted T cells, or PBMCs. The samples were drawn from the first 160 participants of the ongoing ImmuneRACE study and from 1,254 subjects provided by 6 global collaborators. Where HLA class I and class II types were available, the types were taken from metadata supplied by the sample provider, not from assay-based typing. The dataset comprised deeply sampled blood TCRbeta repertoires from subjects exposed to, actively infected with, or recovered from COVID-19.

Each collaborating institution followed its own protocols to collect whole blood in K2EDTA tubes. Collaborator samples were shipped for TCRbeta analysis as frozen whole blood, isolated PBMCs, or DNA extracted from either sample type. TCRbeta CDR3 regions were amplified from genomic DNA using the immunoSEQ Assay, a bias-controlled multiplex PCR. The original methods were these. The number of nucleated cells in each sample was estimated from the amplification of reference gene primers within the assay. To quantify the absolute abundance of each unique TCRbeta CDR3 rearrangement, sequence reads were collapsed and filtered. For each sample, productive Simpson clonality was calculated as the square root of Simpson's diversity index over productive rearrangements. This is the immuneACCESS table as TCRdb keeps it, with only in-frame sequences that have V and J called. A part of the clones is gone; compared with another copy, unresolved V genes explain less than half, and the rest is unexplained. D and trimming come from the DNA, and the V and J calls and clone size come from that table. The sample contains around 63,000 clones, 70% to 75% of them found a single time. About 17% of the sample is in the top ten clones.

Overall study outcomes, separate from this receptor: Clinical and demographic metadata were provided uncurated, with the amount varying by source and participant.

The sequencing input was peripheral blood. The clonotype comes from a woman in her forties or fifties with active or convalescent COVID-19.

This receptor carries the CDR3 CASSQGLWRAGKTYEQYF. The DNA reads TGCGCCAGCAGCCAAGGCCTGTGGCGGGCGGGAAAAACCTACGAGCAGTACTTC. This chain joins TRBV4-1 to TRBJ2-7; a weak D assignment points to TRBD2 (6 bases agree). Looking up the germline V gene yields CDR1 MGHRA and CDR2 YSYEKL. The CDR3 covers 18 residues, taking in both the cysteine and the phenylalanine. Solely the CDR3 DNA is kept, with 54 bases framed from the first base. V is cut by 1 base and J by 2 bases, and the space between the germline ends is 21 bases.